This record covers a single T cell receptor beta chain. Its antigen is not known. Sorted subsets were CFSE-labeled and cultured approximately 5 days with allogeneic dendritic cells. This sample is drawn from a study of regulatory dendritic cells for organ transplantation. Broader study findings: Mature dendritic cells appeared to drive more memory CD8+ clonal expansion than regulatory ones. Considerable individual heterogeneity was seen in alloreactive memory CD8+ T cells. Memory CD8+ T cells were the most oligoclonal; naive cells were highly diverse. Among resting subsets, memory CD8+ cells contained the most alloreactive clonotypes.

The ends were cut back, 4 bases at V and 6 bases at J, with 12 bases in the middle. The germline V gene has CDR1 KGHSH and CDR2 LQKENI. The CDR3 contains 13 residues. Measured with immunoSEQ multiplex PCR; TCRdb has only the in-frame clones, and not every one. The sample yields more than 20,000 clones, about 85% seen once. The source of this sequence is a human donor in good health. This chain connects TRBV18 to TRBJ1-1, with a tentative D call TRBD1 (5 bases). The specimen sequenced was naive CD4+ T cells from blood cultured with dendritic cells. Specified subset: CD45RA+ naive T cells. CDR3 coding DNA: TGTGCCAGCTCACTTCAGGGTAACGCTGAAGCTTTCTTT. Residues: CASSLQGNAEAFF.